These 20 T cell receptor beta chains were all obtained from the same sample, sequenced in a study of tumor-infiltrating lymphocytes in oesophageal squamous cell carcinoma (dated by TCRdb to about 2016). The method was PCR. The data were produced on an Illumina HiSeq 2000. Using fastp at Q25 and MiXCR, TCRdb reprocessed the public reads and kept productive beta chains. Rows with one shared CDR3 protein collapse into an entry with the most common genes and DNA. The sample table contains about 12,000 distinct CDR3 sequences; only one count was recorded for around 50% of them. The biggest ten clones account for around 13% of the sample. The sample consisted of normal esophageal tissue next to the tumor. The origin of the receptors is a male donor with esophageal squamous cell carcinoma.

This rearrangement joins TRBV5-5 to TRBJ2-1; D is uncertain. This CDR3 spans 14 amino acids. The V end lost 1 base, the J end lost 10 bases, and 15 bases lay between the germline ends. Germline CDR1 reads SGHKS; CDR2 reads YYEKEE (reference sequence). DNA for the CDR3: TGTGCCAGCAGCTTGCCTTTCCGCTCCTACGAGCAGTTCTTC. Its protein is CASSLPFRSYEQFF.

The CDR3, as DNA: TGTGCCAGCAGCTTACGAGCGTCAGCTGAAGCTTTCTTT. Protein: CASSLRASAEAFF. The chain carries TRBV7-3 and TRBJ1-1; the D is unclear. V gave up 2 bases and J gave up 6 bases, with 10 bases separating them. The CDR3 runs to 13 residues. CDR1 and CDR2 from the germline V gene are SGHTA and FQGTGA.

V is TRBV7-3 and J is TRBJ2-5; weak D call: TRBD2 (5 bases). Trimming shortened V by 1 base and J by 11 bases, and 14 bases separated the two germline ends. The CDR3 consists of 13 residues. Per the germline V gene, CDR1 is SGHTA and CDR2 is FQGTGA. The CDR3 here is CASSLIRDGEQYF. CDR3 coding DNA: TGTGCCAGCAGCTTAATCCGGGATGGTGAGCAGTACTTC.

This clonotype came up many times. The chain couples TRBV6-6 to TRBJ2-7; 12 nucleotides line up with TRBD1. The CDR3 totals 15 residues. Germline lookup yields CDR1 MNHNY and CDR2 SVGAGI (reference sequence). Trimming took 2 bases from V and 3 from J; bases not matched to a gene: 2. For the CDR3, the DNA is TGTGCCAGCAGTTACGGGACAGGGGGCAACTACGAGCAGTACTTC. It translates to CASSYGTGGNYEQYF.

This clonotype was seen once. V is TRBV7-2 and J is TRBJ2-3; tentatively, D is TRBD1 (5 bases). The J call may be in error: the DNA end matches TRBJ1-1 better. In germline, CDR1 is SGHTA, CDR2 FQGNSA. The CDR3 is made up of 15 amino acids. The CDR3 coding sequence is TGTGCCAGCAGCTTAGCGCTAGCGGGGCGGACTGAAGCTTTCTTT. It encodes CASSLALAGRTEAFF.

The V call is TRBV7-2, the J call TRBJ2-6, with 13 bases that match TRBD2. Matching the DNA end better, TRBJ2-1 makes the J call doubtful. The CDR3 is 16 residues long. Germline values: CDR1 SGHTA, CDR2 FQGNSA. CDR3 bases: TGTGCCAGCAGCCTAAGGACTAGCGGGGGTAGGGATGAGCAGTTCTTC. This codes for CASSLRTSGGRDEQFF.

In its sample, this clonotype was seen a few times. No conserved phenylalanine or tryptophan is present at the end of the CDR3, so a read error is the likely explanation. The DNA is left out, because the CDR3 cannot be placed on it with certainty; the CDR3 is given as TCRdb lists it. The chain uses TRBV6-5 and TRBJ2-2; TRBD2 reflects the table's D call only, with no check against the DNA. Per germline, CDR1 MNHEY and CDR2 SVGAGI. Counting both end residues, the CDR3 totals 9 amino acids. This CDR3 is CASSYSGLA.

The chain uses TRBV7-9 and TRBJ1-1; D gene uncertain. The CDR3 is 16 amino acids. Germline lookup yields CDR1 SEHNR and CDR2 FQNEAQ (reference sequence). The V and J ends lost 5 bases and 0 bases respectively, with 16 bases between them. For the CDR3, the DNA is TGTGCCAGCAGCCGTCAGTTAGGTGGGATGAACACTGAAGCTTTCTTT. This sequence encodes CASSRQLGGMNTEAFF.

In its sample, this clonotype is medium-sized. The V gene is TRBV7-3, the J gene TRBJ2-1; 8 positions agree with TRBD2. Germline V lookup: CDR1 SGHTA, CDR2 FQGTGA. This CDR3 spans 14 amino acids. The V and J ends lost 2 bases and 9 bases, in that order; junction bases with no gene match: 6. The CDR3, as DNA: TGTGCCAGCAGCTTAGAGCGGGAGTTCACTGAGCAGTTCTTC. Protein sequence: CASSLEREFTEQFF.

With regard to this clonotype: With a much larger clone just one base away, this may be a read error. The V call is TRBV5-4, the J call TRBJ2-5; the D is unclear. This CDR3 is built from 13 residues. Germline V gene lookup returns CDR1 SGHNT and CDR2 YYREEE (reference sequence). Trimming took 0 bases from V and 4 from J, leaving 7 bases between them. CDR3 amino acids: CASSLAWVETQYF. As DNA, the CDR3 is TGTGCCAGCAGCTTGGCCTGGGTAGAGACCCAGTACTTC.

This sequence joins TRBV4-2 and TRBJ1-5, with a weak D call TRBD1 (5 bases). The CDR3 runs to 15 residues. Trimming pared 0 bases from V and 6 bases from J, leaving 12 bases between. The germline gives CDR1 LGHNA, CDR2 YNFKEQ. The CDR3 spells CASSQESGGRQPQHF. The CDR3 nucleotides are TGTGCCAGCAGCCAAGAATCGGGGGGACGTCAGCCCCAGCATTTT.

J is TRBJ2-5 and V is TRBV7-3, with 14 bases fitting TRBD2. The DNA end favors TRBJ2-1, so the J call may be wrong. This CDR3 comprises 16 residues. The germline CDR1 and CDR2 sequences are SGHTA and FQGTGA. CDR3 protein: CASSLRGTSGSMGQFF. Here the CDR3 DNA reads TGTGCCAGCAGCTTACGGGGGACTAGCGGGAGCATGGGGCAGTTCTTC.

For this clonotype: No conserved phenylalanine or tryptophan is present at the end of the CDR3, so a read error is the likely explanation. The DNA is omitted, as the CDR3 cannot be located on it reliably, and the CDR3 follows TCRdb's listing. The rearrangement links TRBV6-6 to TRBJ1-1; the table's D call of TRBD1 was not tested on the DNA. The CDR3 length is 17 residues, termini included. In germline, CDR1 is MNHNY, CDR2 SVGAGI (reference sequence). CDR3: CASSKSGLGYHEQYFGP.

This clonotype was seen a handful of times. An end of the junction differs from the germline gene, which may be a read error. The rearrangement links TRBV7-2 to TRBJ2-7; D is ambiguous. The assigned J gene may be wrong: the sequence end matches TRBJ2-4 better. The CDR3 contains 13 residues. Germline V gene data show CDR1 as SGHTA and CDR2 as FQGNSA. The CDR3 loop is CASSLSFLNIQYF. CDR3 nucleotides: TGTGCTAGCAGCTTATCCTTTTTAAACATTCAGTACTTC.

This clonotype qualifies as large. The chain carries TRBV7-9 and TRBJ2-1, with a tentative D call TRBD1 (6 bases). The CDR3 runs 18 residues. Per the germline V gene, CDR1 is SEHNR and CDR2 is FQNEAQ (reference sequence). V lost 4 bases, J lost 3 bases, and 22 bases lay in between. CDR3: CASSCPRGRWVFYNEQFF. Here the CDR3 DNA reads TGTGCCAGCAGCTGCCCCAGGGGACGTTGGGTGTTCTACAATGAGCAGTTCTTC.

On this clonotype itself: No conserved phenylalanine or tryptophan is present at the end of the CDR3, so a read error is the likely explanation. No DNA is shown, since the ends of the CDR3 on it are uncertain; the CDR3 is the one TCRdb lists. This chain connects TRBV7-2 to TRBJ2-3; the table's D call, TRBD1, was not checked against the DNA. With termini counted, the CDR3 has 16 amino acids. Germline CDR1 reads SGHTA; CDR2 reads FQGNSA. The CDR3 sequence is CASNTGLKRYEQYFGS.

This clonotype appeared many times. V usage is TRBV6-4 and J usage is TRBJ2-3; a weak D match, TRBD1 (5 bases). V lost 4 bases to trimming and J lost 4 bases, with 12 bases between them. The CDR3 is 14 amino acids. Germline V CDR1 and CDR2: MRHNA, SNTAGT. As DNA, the CDR3 is TGTGCCAGCAGTGTCCAGGGTGCGGCAGATACGCAGTATTTT. This encodes CASSVQGAADTQYF.

The gene calls are TRBV7-9 and TRBJ2-5, with D possibly called TRBD1 or TRBD2 (7 bases each). TRBJ2-1 explains the end of the DNA better; the J call may be wrong. The CDR3 sequence is 13 residues long. Germline CDR1 SEHNR, CDR2 FQNEAQ (reference sequence). CDR3 sequence: CASSQGGNNEQFF. The CDR3 DNA is TGTGCCAGCAGCCAGGGGGGGAACAATGAGCAGTTCTTC.

This clonotype was observed many times. The chain is built from TRBV27 and TRBJ2-1; 8 bases map to TRBD2. Germline CDR1 reads MNHEY; CDR2 reads SMNVEV (reference sequence). CDR3 length: 15 amino acids. V lost 5 bases and J lost 0; bases outside the gene matches: 3. The CDR3 spells CASSSSGVSYNEQFF. The CDR3, as DNA: TGTGCCAGCAGTAGTAGCGGGGTCTCCTACAATGAGCAGTTCTTC.

This clonotype was found once. The chain joins TRBV7-2 to TRBJ2-4; D possibly corresponds to TRBD2 (7 bases). The end of the DNA aligns better with TRBJ2-7, so the J call may be wrong. Germline assignment: CDR1 SGHTA and CDR2 FQGNSA. The CDR3 has 13 residues. This CDR3 is CASRGASSYEQYF. For the CDR3, the DNA is TGTGCCAGCCGGGGGGCTAGCTCCTACGAGCAGTACTTC.